The 22 T cell receptor beta chains below all came from one sample that was sequenced in a study of shared clonotypes between healthy human individuals. The method was immunoSEQ multiplex PCR; TCRdb's version includes in-frame clones alone and lacks a portion of them. The sample records fewer than 2.5 million clones, approximately 93% being singletons. Material for sequencing was naive CD4+ T cells from PBMCs. The subset denotes: CD45RA+ positively selected. Every receptor here comes from a man between 18 and 29 years old in good health. Some clones in this sample may be carry-over from other donors' samples.

This chain joins TRBV5-6 and TRBJ1-2, with a weak D call TRBD1 (5 bases). The V and J ends lost 1 base and 8 bases respectively, with 12 bases between them. CDR1 and CDR2 from the germline V gene are SGHDT and YYEEEE. There are 13 residues in the CDR3. CDR3 sequence: CASSLLEGPGYTF. The DNA of the CDR3 is TGTGCCAGCAGCTTGCTTGAGGGGCCCGGCTACACCTTC. Together with reference TRBV5-6 and TRBJ1-2, the CDR3 gives the full variable domain: DAGVTQSPTHLIKTRGQQVTLRCSPKSGHDTVSWYQQALGQGPQFIFQYYEEEERQRGNFPDRFSGHQFPNYSSELNVNALLLGDSALYLCASSLLEGPGYTFGSGTRLTVV.

The gene calls are TRBV19 and TRBJ1-5; D unresolved. Deletions cut 5 bases from V and 7 bases from J, with 18 bases between. This CDR3 contains 15 residues. Germline-derived CDR1 and CDR2 are LNHDA and SQIVND (reference sequence). DNA for the CDR3: TGTGCCAGTAGTCCCCGGCAGATATCATGGCAGCCCCAGCATTTT. This encodes CASSPRQISWQPQHF.

This chain connects TRBV10-3 to TRBJ2-3; 15 bases align to TRBD2. J gave up 6 bases and V 4 bases, and 11 bases lay outside the gene matches. The germline V gene has CDR1 ENHRY and CDR2 SYGVKD. The CDR3 has 18 amino acids. The CDR3 spells CAISGPGLAGGNGDTQYF. In DNA form, the CDR3 reads TGTGCCATCAGTGGACCCGGACTAGCGGGAGGGAATGGGGATACGCAGTATTTT.

The chain carries TRBV19 and TRBJ2-1; the D is unclear. V shed 7 bases and J shed 0 bases, with 13 bases lying between them. Per germline, CDR1 LNHDA and CDR2 SQIVND (reference sequence). The CDR3 is 15 residues long. CDR3 in amino acids: CASNSRASSYNEQFF. The CDR3 DNA reads as TGTGCCAGTAATTCCCGGGCGAGCTCCTACAATGAGCAGTTCTTC.

This clone came up once. This chain connects TRBV6-1 to TRBJ2-6, with 7 bases lining up with TRBD1. Trimming at V came to 6 bases and at J to 2 bases, leaving 4 bases not matched to a gene. CDR3 length: 15 amino acids. Germline CDR1 is MNHNS and CDR2 is SASEGT. CDR3 coding DNA: TGTGCCAGCAGCCCCGACAGGGCTGGGGCCAACGTCCTGACTTTC. Residues: CASSPDRAGANVLTF.

V is TRBV29-1 and J is TRBJ2-5, with D perhaps matching TRBD1 or TRBD2 (5 bases each). Trimming cost V 8 bases and J 5 bases, with 15 bases left between them. Germline values: CDR1 SQVTM, CDR2 ANQGSEA. The CDR3 sequence is 12 residues long. The CDR3 region has the DNA TGCAGCTCACAGAGGGGTAGCGAGACCCAGTACTTC. Its protein product is CSSQRGSETQYF.

Remarks on this clone: The same CDR3 is also encoded by other DNA sequences in this sample. The chain employs TRBV30 and TRBJ1-5; a possible D gene is TRBD1 (6 bases). V lost 0 bases and J lost 7, with 7 bases in between. Looked up from germline, CDR1 is GTSNPN and CDR2 is SVGIG (reference sequence). The CDR3 totals 12 residues. CDR3 loop: CAWSVQGQPQHF. The CDR3 DNA reads TGTGCCTGGAGTGTACAGGGACAGCCCCAGCATTTT.

In regard to this clone: The same CDR3 also results from other DNA sequences found in this sample. The chain joins TRBV5-1 to TRBJ2-3; TRBD2 matches 10 bases. This CDR3 spans 15 amino acids. Germline CDR1 reads SGHRS; CDR2 reads YFSETQ. V lost 4 bases and J lost 1; bases outside the gene matches: 3. The CDR3 spells CASSGGLAGTDTQYF. The CDR3, as DNA: TGCGCCAGCAGCGGTGGACTAGCGGGCACAGATACGCAGTATTTT.

This chain joins TRBV6-5 and TRBJ1-2; D not certain. The CDR3 has 14 amino acids. V lost 0 bases and J lost 4, with 9 bases in between. The germline CDR1 and CDR2 sequences are MNHEY and SVGAGI. CDR3 DNA sequence: TGTGCCAGCAGTTACTCTGGGTTAACCTATGGCTACACCTTC. Translation: CASSYSGLTYGYTF.

This chain uses TRBV28 with TRBJ2-2, with TRBD2 matching over 7 bases. CDR3 length: 16 amino acids. V lost 5 bases, J lost 0 bases, and 6 bases stayed unmatched. CDR1 is MDHEN, CDR2 SYDVKM, per germline. CDR3 amino acids: CASSKGRAPNTGELFF. The CDR3 DNA is TGTGCCAGCAGTAAGGGGAGGGCCCCGAACACCGGGGAGCTGTTTTTT.

This chain links TRBV5-3 with TRBJ2-5; D call uncertain. TRBV5-3 is an ORF; its function is uncertain. The CDR3 runs to 14 residues. Trimming took off 0 bases at V and 2 bases at J, with 8 bases between the two ends. The CDR3 region has the DNA TGTGCCAGAAGCTTGGAACTGGGACAAGAGACCCAGTACTTC. It yields the protein CARSLELGQETQYF.

V and J are TRBV23-1 and TRBJ2-7, with D unresolved. TRBV23-1 is an open reading frame whose function is uncertain. CDR3 length: 10 residues. V lost 7 bases to trimming and J lost 3 bases, with 4 bases between them. The CDR3 spells CASNRYEQYF. The DNA for the CDR3 is TGCGCCAGCAATCGCTACGAGCAGTACTTC.

Comments on this clone: The same CDR3 can be traced to other DNA sequences in this sample. This sequence joins TRBV5-1 and TRBJ2-7, with D perhaps matching TRBD2 (6 bases). Trimming removed 4 bases at V and 3 bases at J, with 14 bases between. Germline CDR1 and CDR2: SGHRS and YFSETQ. This CDR3 is built from 14 residues. CDR3 residues: CASSAGLTNYEQYF. In DNA, the CDR3 is TGCGCCAGCAGCGCCGGACTAACAAACTACGAGCAGTACTTC. The full variable domain, in which reference TRBV5-1 and TRBJ2-7 provide the parts outside the CDR3, is KAGVTQTPRYLIKTRGQQVTLSCSPISGHRSVSWYQQTPGQGLQFLFEYFSETQRNKGNFPGRFSGRQFSNSRSEMNVSTLELGDSALYLCASSAGLTNYEQYFGPGTRLTVT.

Regarding this clone: Other DNA sequences in the same sample also yield this CDR3. The J gene is TRBJ1-1, the V gene TRBV5-1; D remains unclear. The CDR3 consists of 14 residues. Per germline, CDR1 SGHRS and CDR2 YFSETQ. V shed 1 base and J shed 0 bases, with 7 bases lying between them. This CDR3 reads CASSLPSMNTEAFF. The CDR3 nucleotides read TGCGCCAGCAGCTTGCCGTCCATGAACACTGAAGCTTTCTTT. Variable domain in full (rest from reference TRBV5-1 and TRBJ1-1): KAGVTQTPRYLIKTRGQQVTLSCSPISGHRSVSWYQQTPGQGLQFLFEYFSETQRNKGNFPGRFSGRQFSNSRSEMNVSTLELGDSALYLCASSLPSMNTEAFFGQGTRLTVV.

The chain carries TRBV15 and TRBJ2-5; D gene unclear. This CDR3 is built from 15 residues. Germline V gene sequence: CDR1 LNHNV, CDR2 YYDKDF (reference sequence). V gave up 3 bases and J gave up 5 bases, with 16 bases separating them. The CDR3, as DNA: TGTGCCACCAGCAGGACGGACGTTCCGAGGGAGACCCAGTACTTC. It is translated as CATSRTDVPRETQYF.

This chain connects TRBV28 to TRBJ2-1; D might be TRBD1 or TRBD2, each matching 5 bases. V lost 4 bases to trimming and J lost 6 bases, with 16 bases between them. The CDR3 has 15 amino acids. Germline assignment: CDR1 MDHEN and CDR2 SYDVKM. CDR3 amino acids: CASSSGRPPFNEQFF. In DNA, the CDR3 is TGTGCCAGCAGTTCGGGGCGCCCTCCTTTCAATGAGCAGTTCTTC.

The rearrangement links TRBV5-1 to TRBJ1-2; possible D gene TRBD1, 5 bases. Germline V gene data show CDR1 as SGHRS and CDR2 as YFSETQ. The CDR3 totals 14 residues. Trimming left V 0 bases short and J 6 bases short, with 12 bases between. The CDR3 sequence: CASSLEQVGDGYTF. CDR3 DNA: TGCGCCAGCAGCTTGGAACAGGTCGGTGATGGCTACACCTTC.

The sample holds one count of this clone. The chain links TRBV29-1 to TRBJ1-1; no clear D. Trimming removed 4 bases from V and 0 bases from J, with 6 bases in between. This CDR3 spans 12 amino acids. Germline V gene sequence: CDR1 SQVTM, CDR2 ANQGSEA. The CDR3 is CSVGKMNTEAFF. Written as DNA, the CDR3 is TGCAGCGTTGGGAAAATGAACACTGAAGCTTTCTTT.

The chain uses TRBV18 and TRBJ2-7; 8 bases align to TRBD2. V trimming: 2 bases; J trimming: 0 bases; junction bases outside the gene matches: 6. CDR1 and CDR2 from the germline V gene are KGHSH and LQKENI. The CDR3 totals 16 residues. CDR3 nucleotides: TGTGCCAGCTCACCAAACTCCGGGACTAGCTCCTACGAGCAGTACTTC. Residues: CASSPNSGTSSYEQYF.

The chain is built from TRBV27 and TRBJ2-2; TRBD2 matches 13 bases. The CDR3 runs 16 residues. CDR1 is MNHEY and CDR2 is SMNVEV in the germline V gene (reference sequence). After removal of 6 bases from V and 7 bases from J, the junction contained 8 bases not matched to a gene. The CDR3 nucleotides read TGTGCCAGCAGCCCGGGACTAGCGGGGCTAATCGGGGAGCTGTTTTTT. Protein sequence: CASSPGLAGLIGELFF.

In DNA form, the CDR3 reads TGTGCCTGGAACCGGGAGGGCCAATACGAGCAGTACTTC. It yields the protein CAWNREGQYEQYF. The chain uses TRBV30 and TRBJ2-7; 8 positions match TRBD2. The J segment lost 4 bases and the V segment lost 4 bases, leaving 6 bases of the junction unmatched. This CDR3 comprises 13 residues. Germline CDR1 is GTSNPN and CDR2 is SVGIG (reference sequence).

V usage is TRBV5-1 and J usage is TRBJ2-7; D possibly corresponds to TRBD1 (5 bases). The CDR3 runs 12 residues. Germline CDR1 and CDR2: SGHRS and YFSETQ. V shed 4 bases and J shed 3 bases, with 8 bases lying between them. CDR3 in amino acids: CASSQDIYEQYF. In DNA, the CDR3 is TGCGCCAGCAGCCAGGACATCTACGAGCAGTACTTC.